This T cell receptor beta chain was retrieved from a study of T cell responses to AZD1222 COVID-19 vaccine. The study, taken as a whole, reports: Repertoire samples came only from after the peak T cell response. Regions 160-218 and 743-854 held dominance among vaccine-associated CD4 TCRs, which spanned spike. Spike-specific TCR breadth rose after two AZD1222 doses, and depth rose as well.

Profiling relied on immunoSEQ multiplex PCR, and the TCRdb table lists in-frame clones only, not all of them. The sample contains 150,000 or so clones, 85% to 90% of which appear only once. A note on this clone: The antigen is undetermined.

Material: peripheral blood, obtained on day 0 of MenACWY control vaccination. The TCR originated in an adult in good health.

The CDR3 sequence: CASSQDRGKETEAFF. The CDR3 bases are TGTGCCAGCAGCCAAGATCGGGGGAAGGAGACTGAAGCTTTCTTT. This chain connects TRBV4-2 to TRBJ1-1, with TRBD1 as a possible D gene (5 bases). Germline V gives CDR1 LGHNA, CDR2 YNFKEQ. There are 15 residues in the CDR3. V was cut by 0 bases and J by 5 bases, with 13 bases left in between.